Given below is one T cell receptor beta chain in context. Which antigen it targets is not known. Library creation used 5' RACE. For each TCR library, 3,500 to 4,500 ng of total RNA was used. For each sample, cDNA synthesis with SMARTScribe reverse transcriptase was split into eight separate reactions. During cDNA synthesis, unique molecular identifiers containing a 6-nucleotide sample barcode were introduced by template switching. TCRalpha and TCRbeta cDNA was amplified by two nested PCRs of approximately 17 and 9 cycles, with bead purification after each PCR. Before amplification, cDNA was treated with uracil DNA-glycosylase and purified using the QIAquick PCR purification kit. In the second PCR, Illumina TruSeq-compatible adapters and sample-specific barcodes were added. TapeStation and Qubit were used to check library quality and concentration, and 5 ng of each library went into the pool. Pooled libraries were sequenced on an Illumina HiSeq2500 single-index Rapid Run with 2 x 100 bp reads and custom sequencing primers. Under the source paper's analysis protocol: MiGEC version 1.2.6 was used for UMI-based consensus assembly, which corrected PCR and sequencing errors. MiXCR version 2.1.1 was used to carry out V(D)J alignment, clonotype assembly and CDR3 extraction. Normalisation of gene usage, clonotype sharing and MAIT/NKT TCR abundance was achieved by analysing the top 1000, 10 000 and 20 000 clonotypes per sample. After downsampling to 27 000 UMIs, diversity was calculated as the inverse Simpson index using the vegan R package. Paired Mann-Whitney U tests on discordant twin pairs were used, with Benjamini-Hochberg multiple-testing correction. Based on TCRdb reprocessing of the reads, there is one entry per CDR3 protein sequence, and DNA is missing. The V and J calls follow TCRdb's processing rather than the paper's. In this sample's table one finds around 370,000 distinct CDR3 sequences. The biggest ten clones account for just over 2.5% of the sample.

This sample is drawn from a study of monozygotic twins with inflammatory bowel disease (dated by TCRdb to between 2018 and 2020). Study-level background: The full study comprised 28 monozygotic twin pairs: nine German pairs (four IBD-concordant, five IBD-discordant) and 19 IBD-discordant Danish pairs. The search for disease-associated traits relied mainly on comparing, within discordant pairs, IBD patients with their genetically identical healthy co-twins. Each individual had, on average, about 151 000 unique TCRalpha sequences and 181 000 unique TCRbeta sequences available for analysis. Overall study results and their limits: Repertoire similarity did not differ between concordant and discordant twins, possibly due to limited statistical power. Compared with healthy twins, IBD patients had fewer clonotypes in common with other individuals, a difference most pronounced in patients showing signs of disease activity. IBD patients had lower TCRbeta repertoire diversity, measured by the inverse Simpson index, than their healthy co-twins. Background noise and inter-individual variability may have been introduced into the repertoires by the differing immunosuppressive treatments among patients. The analysis was unable to tell different T cell subtypes apart. No single strong signal or clonotype linked to IBD turned up in the results, so the idea that one exists was not supported.

The germline V gene yields SGHVS for CDR1 and FNYEAQ for CDR2. The CDR3 spans 17 residues, from the cysteine through the phenylalanine. No nucleotide data were recorded. From each donor, a roughly 2.7 ml peripheral blood sample was collected into PAXgene tubes and stored at -80 degrees C. Without T cell sorting, total RNA was isolated from whole blood using the PAXgene blood miRNA kit on an automated QIAcube. Peripheral blood from monozygotic twin pairs, either concordant or discordant for inflammatory bowel disease, underwent deep TCRalpha and TCRbeta repertoire profiling that used unique molecular barcoding. For every twin pair, smoking habits were documented, and each individual was categorised as a current, former or never smoker.

The chain couples TRBV7-6 to TRBJ2-6. The specimen was blood. This clonotype originated in a human donor with ulcerative colitis or Crohn's disease, or a healthy co-twin of an affected twin (not recorded which). The CDR3: CASSLSGGASGANVLTF.